Sequencing of this T cell receptor (beta chain) was carried out in a study of T cells in Graves' hyperthyroidism and ophthalmopathy. Study-level points and caveats: Blood also carried most thyroid clonotypes expanded above 0.001.

RNA transcripts were the template for amplifying TCR beta CDR3 regions. With the HTBI primer set, the TCR CDR3 went through a first round of RT-PCR. Via MiXCR, TCRdb re-called the multiplex PCR reads, giving one row per CDR3 protein. The sample records hundreds of thousands of distinct CDR3 sequences, approximately 40% being singletons. Of note for this clonotype: Its antigen is still unknown. An end of the junction does not agree with germline; a read error may underlie this.

CDR3 length equals 13 residues. Germline V gene lookup returns CDR1 SGHTA and CDR2 FQGNSA. Sample: blood. The source is a man between 18 and 29 years old with Graves' hyperthyroidism. The chain employs TRBV7-2 and TRBJ2-7, with D unclear. CDR3 nucleotides: TGCGCCAGCAGCCAAGAACCAGAAAACGAGCAGTACTTC. This codes for CASSQEPENEQYF.